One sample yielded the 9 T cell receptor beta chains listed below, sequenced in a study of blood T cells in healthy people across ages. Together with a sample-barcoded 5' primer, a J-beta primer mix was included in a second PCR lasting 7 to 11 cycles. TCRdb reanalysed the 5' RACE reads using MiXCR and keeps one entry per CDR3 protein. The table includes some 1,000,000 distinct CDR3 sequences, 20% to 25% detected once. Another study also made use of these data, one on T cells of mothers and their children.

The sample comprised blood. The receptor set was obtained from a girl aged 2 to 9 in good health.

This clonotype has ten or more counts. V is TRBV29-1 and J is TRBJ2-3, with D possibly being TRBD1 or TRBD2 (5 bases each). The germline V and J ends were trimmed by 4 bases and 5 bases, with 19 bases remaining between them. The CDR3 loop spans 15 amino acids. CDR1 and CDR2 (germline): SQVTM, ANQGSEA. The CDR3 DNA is TGCAGCGTTGGAGGGGCCGGAGAAGAAGGAGATACGCAGTATTTT. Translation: CSVGGAGEEGDTQYF.

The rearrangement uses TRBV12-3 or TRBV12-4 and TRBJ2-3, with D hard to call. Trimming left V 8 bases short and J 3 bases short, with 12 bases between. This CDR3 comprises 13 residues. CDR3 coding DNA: TGTGCCAGCGCGTATGTTTGGACAGATACGCAGTATTTT. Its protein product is CASAYVWTDTQYF.

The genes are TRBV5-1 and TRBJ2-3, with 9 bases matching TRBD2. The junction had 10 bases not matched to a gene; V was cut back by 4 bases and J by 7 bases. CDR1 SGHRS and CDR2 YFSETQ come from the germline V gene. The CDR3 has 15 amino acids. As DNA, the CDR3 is TGCGCCAGCAGCCAATTAGCGGGAGACGGAAATACGCAGTATTTT. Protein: CASSQLAGDGNTQYF.

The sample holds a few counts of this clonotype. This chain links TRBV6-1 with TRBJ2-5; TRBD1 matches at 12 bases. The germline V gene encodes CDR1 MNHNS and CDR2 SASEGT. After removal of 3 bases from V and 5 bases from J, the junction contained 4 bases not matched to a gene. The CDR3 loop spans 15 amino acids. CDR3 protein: CASSDRDRGRETQYF. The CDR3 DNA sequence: TGTGCCAGCAGTGACCGGGACAGGGGGCGGGAGACCCAGTACTTC.

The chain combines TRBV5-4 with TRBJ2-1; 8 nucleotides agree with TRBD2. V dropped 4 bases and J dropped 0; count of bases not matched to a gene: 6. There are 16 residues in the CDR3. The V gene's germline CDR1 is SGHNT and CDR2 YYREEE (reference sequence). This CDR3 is CASSRGGPSSYNEQFF. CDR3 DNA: TGTGCCAGCAGCCGCGGGGGGCCAAGCTCCTACAATGAGCAGTTCTTC.

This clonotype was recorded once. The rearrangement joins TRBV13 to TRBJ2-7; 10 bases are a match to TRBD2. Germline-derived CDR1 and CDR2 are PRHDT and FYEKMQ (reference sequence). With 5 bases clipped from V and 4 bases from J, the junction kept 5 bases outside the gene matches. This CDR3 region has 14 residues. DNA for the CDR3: TGTGCCAGCAGCGGAGCGGGAGGGTTTTACGAGCAGTACTTC. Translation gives CASSGAGGFYEQYF.

CDR3 sequence reads: CASSIMGQPETQYF. The CDR3 DNA is TGCGCCAGCAGCATTATGGGACAGCCAGAGACCCAGTACTTC. This sequence joins TRBV5-1 and TRBJ2-5; 7 bases agree with TRBD1. The CDR3 runs 14 residues. Germline loops: CDR1 SGHRS, CDR2 YFSETQ. With V trimmed by 4 bases and J by 4 bases, 7 bases remained unmatched.

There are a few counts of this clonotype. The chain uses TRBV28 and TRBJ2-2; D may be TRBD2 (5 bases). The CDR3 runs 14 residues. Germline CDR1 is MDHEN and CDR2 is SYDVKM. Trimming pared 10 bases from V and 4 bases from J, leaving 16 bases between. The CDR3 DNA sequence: TGTGCCACCATCGAGGGTGGAGTCACCGGGGAGCTGTTTTTT. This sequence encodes CATIEGGVTGELFF.

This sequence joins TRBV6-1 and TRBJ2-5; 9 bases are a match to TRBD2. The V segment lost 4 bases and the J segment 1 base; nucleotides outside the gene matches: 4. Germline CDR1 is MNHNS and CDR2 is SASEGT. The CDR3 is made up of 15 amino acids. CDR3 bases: TGTGCCAGCAGTGTTGGGCGGGGGGGCCAAGAGACCCAGTACTTC. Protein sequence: CASSVGRGGQETQYF.